The clone carrying this TCR beta chain was seen a single time. Antigen: not known. The repertoire was sequenced with immunoSEQ multiplex PCR; TCRdb's copy has only in-frame clones and lacks some. The sample has over 15,000 clones, roughly 88% seen once; the top ten hold around 4.4%. The data stem from a study of T cell clonotyping in hematopoietic cell transplantation. Study-level points and caveats: CD4 and CD8 repertoire contributions could not be separated without sorting. At the given depth, recipient repertoires were over 95% de novo clonotypes. Higher Inverse Simpson Index values in graft donor and pretransplant recipient predicted broader posttransplant TCR diversity. After transplant, recipient diversity fell while pathologically expanded clonotypes grew through day 180.

Trimming at V came to 6 bases and at J to 4 bases, leaving 2 bases not matched to a gene. This CDR3 has 13 amino acids. Germline V gives CDR1 ENHRY, CDR2 SYGVKD. The specimen sequenced was peripheral blood mononuclear cells. The J gene is TRBJ1-3, the V gene TRBV10-3, with 8 bases fitting TRBD1. The sequence came from a woman in her thirties or forties in good health. Some clones in this sample may be carry-over from other donors' samples. The CDR3 DNA sequence: TGTGCCATCAGCAGGGGGCCCGGAAACACCATATATTTT. Encoded protein: CAISRGPGNTIYF.